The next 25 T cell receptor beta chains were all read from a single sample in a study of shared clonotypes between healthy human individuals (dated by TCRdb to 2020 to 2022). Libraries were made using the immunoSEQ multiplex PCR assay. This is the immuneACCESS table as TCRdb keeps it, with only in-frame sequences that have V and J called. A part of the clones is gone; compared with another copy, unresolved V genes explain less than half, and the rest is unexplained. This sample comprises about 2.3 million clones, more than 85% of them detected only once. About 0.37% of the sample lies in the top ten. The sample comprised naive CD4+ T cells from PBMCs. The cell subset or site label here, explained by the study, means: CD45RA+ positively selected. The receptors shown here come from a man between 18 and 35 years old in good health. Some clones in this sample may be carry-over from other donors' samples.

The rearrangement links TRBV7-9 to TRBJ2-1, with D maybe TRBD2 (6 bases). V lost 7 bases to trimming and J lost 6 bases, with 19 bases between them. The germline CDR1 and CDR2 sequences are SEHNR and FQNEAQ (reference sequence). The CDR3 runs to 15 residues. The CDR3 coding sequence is TGTGCCAGCATGTACGGGACTCAGAGGGGCAATGAGCAGTTCTTC. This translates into CASMYGTQRGNEQFF.

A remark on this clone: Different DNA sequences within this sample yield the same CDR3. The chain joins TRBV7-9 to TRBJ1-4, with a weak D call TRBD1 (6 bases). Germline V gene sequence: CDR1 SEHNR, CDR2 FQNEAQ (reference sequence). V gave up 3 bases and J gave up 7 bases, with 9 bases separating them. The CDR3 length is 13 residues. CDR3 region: CASSFAGAEKLFF. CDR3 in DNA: TGTGCCAGCAGCTTCGCGGGGGCTGAAAAACTGTTTTTT.

Here the CDR3 DNA reads TGTGCCAGCAGCCCAGGACTAGCGGGAGCTAATTACGAGACCCAGTACTTC. Protein sequence: CASSPGLAGANYETQYF. J is TRBJ2-5 and V is TRBV11-3; 13 nucleotides align to TRBD2. With 5 bases clipped from V and 5 bases from J, the junction kept 11 bases outside the gene matches. CDR1 and CDR2 from the germline V gene are SGHNT and YENEEA. The CDR3 totals 17 residues.

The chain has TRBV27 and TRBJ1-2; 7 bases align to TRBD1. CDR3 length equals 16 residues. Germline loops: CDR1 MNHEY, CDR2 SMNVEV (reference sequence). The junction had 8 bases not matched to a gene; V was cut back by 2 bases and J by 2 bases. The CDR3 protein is CASSLEAGGENYGYTF. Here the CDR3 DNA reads TGTGCCAGCAGTTTAGAGGCAGGGGGGGAAAACTATGGCTACACCTTC.

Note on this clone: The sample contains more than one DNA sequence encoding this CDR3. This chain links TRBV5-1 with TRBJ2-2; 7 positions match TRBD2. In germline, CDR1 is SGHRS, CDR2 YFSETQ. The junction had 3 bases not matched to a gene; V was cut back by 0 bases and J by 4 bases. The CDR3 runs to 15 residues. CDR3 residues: CASSLEAGSTGELFF. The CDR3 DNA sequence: TGCGCCAGCAGCTTGGAAGCGGGAAGCACCGGGGAGCTGTTTTTT.

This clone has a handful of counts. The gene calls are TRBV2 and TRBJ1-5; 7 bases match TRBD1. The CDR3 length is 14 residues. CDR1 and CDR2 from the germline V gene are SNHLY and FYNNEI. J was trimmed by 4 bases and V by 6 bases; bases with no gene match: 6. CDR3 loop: CASRQGFSNQPQHF. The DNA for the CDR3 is TGTGCCAGCAGACAGGGGTTCTCAAATCAGCCCCAGCATTTT. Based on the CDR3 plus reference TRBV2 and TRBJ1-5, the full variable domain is EPEVTQTPSHQVTQMGQEVILRCVPISNHLYFYWYRQILGQKVEFLVSFYNNEISEKSEIFDDQFSVERPDGSNFTLKIRSTKLEDSAMYFCASRQGFSNQPQHFGDGTRLSIL.

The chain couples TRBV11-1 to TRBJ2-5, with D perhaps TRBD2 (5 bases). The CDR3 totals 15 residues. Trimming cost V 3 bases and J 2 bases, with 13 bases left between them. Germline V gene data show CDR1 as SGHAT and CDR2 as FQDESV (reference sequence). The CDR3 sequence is CASSLGDDRQETQYF. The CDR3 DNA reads TGTGCCAGCAGCTTGGGAGATGACCGACAAGAGACCCAGTACTTC.

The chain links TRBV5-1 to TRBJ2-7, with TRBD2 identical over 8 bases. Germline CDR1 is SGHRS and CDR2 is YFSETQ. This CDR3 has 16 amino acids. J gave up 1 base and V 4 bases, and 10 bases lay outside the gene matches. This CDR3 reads CASSPAPSGPSYEQYF. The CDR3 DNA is TGCGCCAGCAGCCCGGCCCCTAGCGGGCCGTCCTACGAGCAGTACTTC.

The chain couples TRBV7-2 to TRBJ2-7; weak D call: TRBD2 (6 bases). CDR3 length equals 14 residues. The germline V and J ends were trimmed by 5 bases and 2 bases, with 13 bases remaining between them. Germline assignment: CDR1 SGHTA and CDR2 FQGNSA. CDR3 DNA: TGTGCCAGCAGCCCATCGTCGGGGGCCTACGAGCAGTACTTC. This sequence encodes CASSPSSGAYEQYF.

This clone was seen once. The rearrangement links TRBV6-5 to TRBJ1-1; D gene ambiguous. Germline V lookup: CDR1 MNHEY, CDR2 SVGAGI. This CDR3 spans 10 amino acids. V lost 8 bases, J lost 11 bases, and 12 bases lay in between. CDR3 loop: CASGSSGAFF. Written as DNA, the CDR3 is TGTGCCAGCGGATCGTCCGGGGCTTTCTTT.

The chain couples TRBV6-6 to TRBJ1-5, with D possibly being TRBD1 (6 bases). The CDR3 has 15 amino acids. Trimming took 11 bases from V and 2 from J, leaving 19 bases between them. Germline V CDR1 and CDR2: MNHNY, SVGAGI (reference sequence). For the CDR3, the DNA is TGTGCCGGCACCGATAAGGCAGGGGGCAATCAGCCCCAGCATTTT. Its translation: CAGTDKAGGNQPQHF.

The CDR3 protein is CASSDSPGQGADTQYF. The CDR3 DNA is TGTGCCAGCAGTGACTCCCCGGGACAGGGGGCTGATACGCAGTATTTT. V and J are TRBV25-1 and TRBJ2-3; 12 nucleotides agree with TRBD1. The trim removed 3 bases at V and 6 bases at J, leaving 7 bases unmatched. CDR1 is MGHDK and CDR2 is SYGVNS in the germline V gene. The CDR3 contains 16 residues. Using reference TRBV25-1 and TRBJ2-3 for the parts outside the CDR3, the full variable domain is EADIYQTPRYLVIGTGKKITLECSQTMGHDKMYWYQQDPGMELHLIHYSYGVNSTEKGDLSSESTVSRIRTEHFPLTLESARPSHTSQYLCASSDSPGQGADTQYFGPGTRLTVL.

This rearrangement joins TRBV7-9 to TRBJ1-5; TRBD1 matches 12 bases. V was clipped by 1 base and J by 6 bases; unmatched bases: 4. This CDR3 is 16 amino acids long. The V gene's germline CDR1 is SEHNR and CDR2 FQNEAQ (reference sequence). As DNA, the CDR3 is TGTGCCAGCAGCTTAGGCGGGACAGGGGGCAGTCAGCCCCAGCATTTT. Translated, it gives CASSLGGTGGSQPQHF.

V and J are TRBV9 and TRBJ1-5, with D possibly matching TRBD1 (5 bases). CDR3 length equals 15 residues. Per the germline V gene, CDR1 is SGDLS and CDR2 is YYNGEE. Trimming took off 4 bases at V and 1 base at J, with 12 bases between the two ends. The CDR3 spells CASSSGGGSNQPQHF. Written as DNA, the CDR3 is TGTGCCAGCAGCTCCGGGGGAGGGAGCAATCAGCCCCAGCATTTT.

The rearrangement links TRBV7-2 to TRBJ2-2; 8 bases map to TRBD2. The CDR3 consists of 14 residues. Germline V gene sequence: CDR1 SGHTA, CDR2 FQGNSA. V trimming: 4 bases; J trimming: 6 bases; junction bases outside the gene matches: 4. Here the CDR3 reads CASSSSAGAGELFF. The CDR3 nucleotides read TGTGCCAGCAGCTCATCAGCGGGGGCCGGGGAGCTGTTTTTT.

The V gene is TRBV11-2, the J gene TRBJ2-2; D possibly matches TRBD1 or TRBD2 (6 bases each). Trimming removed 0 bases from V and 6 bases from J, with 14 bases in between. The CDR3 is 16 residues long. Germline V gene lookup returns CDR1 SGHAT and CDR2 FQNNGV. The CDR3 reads CASSLDRSGAPGELFF. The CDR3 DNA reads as TGTGCCAGCAGCTTAGATCGGTCGGGGGCCCCCGGGGAGCTGTTTTTT.

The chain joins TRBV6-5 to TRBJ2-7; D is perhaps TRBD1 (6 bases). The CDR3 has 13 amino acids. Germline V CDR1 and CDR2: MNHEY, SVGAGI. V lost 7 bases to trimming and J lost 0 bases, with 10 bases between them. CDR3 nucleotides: TGTGCCAGCACCCGGACAGACTCCTACGAGCAGTACTTC. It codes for CASTRTDSYEQYF.

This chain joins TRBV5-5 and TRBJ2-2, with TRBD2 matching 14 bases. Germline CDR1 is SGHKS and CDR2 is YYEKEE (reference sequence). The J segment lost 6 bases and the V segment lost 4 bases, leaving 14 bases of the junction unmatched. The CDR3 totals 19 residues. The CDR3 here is CASSLGTSGRKLWAGELFF. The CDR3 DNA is TGTGCCAGCAGCCTAGGGACTAGCGGGAGAAAGTTGTGGGCCGGGGAGCTGTTTTTT.

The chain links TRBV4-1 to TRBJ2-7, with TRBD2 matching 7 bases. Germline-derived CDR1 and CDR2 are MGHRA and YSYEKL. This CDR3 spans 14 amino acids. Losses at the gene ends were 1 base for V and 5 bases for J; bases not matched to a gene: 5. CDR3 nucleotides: TGCGCCAGCAGCCAAGGAAGCGGGACCAACGAGCAGTACTTC. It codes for CASSQGSGTNEQYF.

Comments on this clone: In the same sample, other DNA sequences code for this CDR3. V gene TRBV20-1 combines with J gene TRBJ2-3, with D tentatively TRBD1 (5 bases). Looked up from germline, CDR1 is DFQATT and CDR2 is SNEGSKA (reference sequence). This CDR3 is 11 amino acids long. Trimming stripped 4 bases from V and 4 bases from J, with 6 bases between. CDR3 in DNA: TGCAGTGCTAAAGGGGCAGATACGCAGTATTTT. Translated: CSAKGADTQYF.

The CDR3: CASSAQTPPTPYEQYF. Here the CDR3 DNA reads TGTGCCAGCAGTGCGCAGACGCCTCCGACCCCCTACGAGCAGTACTTC. The J gene is TRBJ2-7, the V gene TRBV2, with D unclear. V shed 4 bases and J shed 2 bases, with 18 bases lying between them. Germline V gives CDR1 SNHLY, CDR2 FYNNEI. The CDR3 contains 16 residues.

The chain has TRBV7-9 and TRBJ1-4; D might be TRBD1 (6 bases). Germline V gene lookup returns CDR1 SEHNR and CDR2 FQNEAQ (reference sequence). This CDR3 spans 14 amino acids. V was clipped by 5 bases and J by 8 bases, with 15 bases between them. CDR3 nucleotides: TGTGCCAGCAGCCCCGGGACATCGGGCGAAAAACTGTTTTTT. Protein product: CASSPGTSGEKLFF.

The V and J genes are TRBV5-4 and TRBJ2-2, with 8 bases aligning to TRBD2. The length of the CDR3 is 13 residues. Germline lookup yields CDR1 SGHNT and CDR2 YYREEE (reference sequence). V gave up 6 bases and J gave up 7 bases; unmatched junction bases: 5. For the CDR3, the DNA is TGTGCCAGCACCCGGGGGGGATTCGGGGAGCTGTTTTTT. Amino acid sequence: CASTRGGFGELFF.

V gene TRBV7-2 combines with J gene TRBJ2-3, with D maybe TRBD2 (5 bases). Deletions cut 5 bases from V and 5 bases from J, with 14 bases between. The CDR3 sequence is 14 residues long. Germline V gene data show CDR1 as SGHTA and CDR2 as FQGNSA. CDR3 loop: CASSPGASRDTQYF. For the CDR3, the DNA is TGTGCCAGCAGCCCGGGCGCTAGCCGAGATACGCAGTATTTT.

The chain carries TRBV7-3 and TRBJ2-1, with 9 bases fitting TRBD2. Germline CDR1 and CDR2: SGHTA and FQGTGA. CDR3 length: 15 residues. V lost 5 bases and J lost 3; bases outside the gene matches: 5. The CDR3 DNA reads TGTGCCAGCAGCCAACGGCGGGAGGGCTACAATGAGCAGTTCTTC. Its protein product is CASSQRREGYNEQFF.